These 11 T cell receptor beta chains came from one sample sequenced in a study of cytomegalovirus exposure and HLA in healthy donors. Both 60 Vbeta primers and 13 Jbeta primers went into the PCR. Profiling relied on immunoSEQ multiplex PCR, and the TCRdb table lists in-frame clones only, not all of them. The sample consists of some 170,000 clones, about four fifths of them appearing once. Sequencing was carried out using PBMCs. The origin of the receptors is a woman aged 18-29 years in good health and CMV-seropositive.

The gene calls are TRBV2 and TRBJ1-5; 7 bases align to TRBD1. CDR1 is SNHLY and CDR2 is FYNNEI in the germline V gene. J lost 7 bases, V lost 5 bases, and 8 bases had no gene match. This CDR3 spans 14 amino acids. The chain's CDR3 is CASSSTTGRQPQHF. CDR3 bases: TGTGCCAGCAGTTCCACGACAGGGCGCCAGCCCCAGCATTTT.

The chain employs TRBV19 and TRBJ1-2; possibly TRBD1 for D (6 bases). This CDR3 is built from 12 residues. Germline-derived CDR1 and CDR2 are LNHDA and SQIVND (reference sequence). V lost 5 bases, J lost 7 bases, and 11 bases lay in between. CDR3 sequence: CASSGGGSGYTF. CDR3 in DNA: TGTGCCAGTAGTGGCGGGGGCAGTGGCTACACCTTC.

The table lists this clone with a few counts. The J gene is TRBJ2-3, the V gene TRBV5-1, with D possibly being TRBD1 (6 bases). The CDR3 loop spans 15 amino acids. The V and J ends lost 3 bases and 4 bases respectively, with 15 bases between them. The germline gives CDR1 SGHRS, CDR2 YFSETQ. The CDR3 spells CASSSQGSPPDTQYF. The CDR3 DNA follows: TGCGCCAGCAGCTCACAGGGCTCCCCCCCAGATACGCAGTATTTT.

This clone occurred once. The gene calls are TRBV5-1 and TRBJ1-5; D unresolved. CDR1 is SGHRS and CDR2 is YFSETQ in the germline V gene. This CDR3 has 12 residues. V was shortened by 3 bases and J by 5 bases, with 6 bases between the two germline ends. The CDR3 DNA reads TGCGCCAGCAGCTCATCCCATCAGCCCCAGCATTTT. This encodes CASSSSHQPQHF. The full variable domain, its missing parts supplied by reference TRBV5-1 and TRBJ1-5, is KAGVTQTPRYLIKTRGQQVTLSCSPISGHRSVSWYQQTPGQGLQFLFEYFSETQRNKGNFPGRFSGRQFSNSRSEMNVSTLELGDSALYLCASSSSHQPQHFGDGTRLSIL.

This chain joins TRBV18 and TRBJ1-6, with D perhaps TRBD1 (6 bases). Trimming took 3 bases from V and 2 from J, leaving 11 bases between them. The germline CDR1 and CDR2 sequences are KGHSH and LQKENI. The CDR3 has 16 amino acids. The CDR3 protein is CASSPTRGTYNSPLHF. CDR3 nucleotides: TGTGCCAGCTCACCCACCAGGGGTACCTATAATTCACCCCTCCACTTT.

CDR3 sequence reads: CASSRGQGMGEQYF. The CDR3 DNA is TGTGCCAGCAGTCGGGGACAGGGGATGGGCGAGCAGTACTTC. The chain is built from TRBV6-6 and TRBJ2-7; 10 bases fit TRBD1. V lost 5 bases, J lost 6 bases, and 7 bases stayed unmatched. Per germline, CDR1 MNHNY and CDR2 SVGAGI (reference sequence). The CDR3 contains 14 residues.

V usage is TRBV28 and J usage is TRBJ2-1, with a possible D match to TRBD1 (6 bases). V was pared by 4 bases and J by 5 bases, with 12 bases between. The CDR3 extends over 14 amino acids. Germline-derived CDR1 and CDR2 are MDHEN and SYDVKM. In nucleotides, the CDR3 is TGTGCCAGCAGTTGGTCCAGGGGAGACAATGAGCAGTTCTTC. Translated, it gives CASSWSRGDNEQFF.

This rearrangement joins TRBV30 to TRBJ1-6; 7 nucleotides agree with TRBD1. The CDR3 is 16 residues long. The V gene end was trimmed by 0 bases and the J gene end by 4 bases; junction bases not matched to a gene: 6. The germline CDR1 and CDR2 sequences are GTSNPN and SVGIG (reference sequence). DNA of the CDR3: TGTGCCTGGAGTGTACCCGGGACAGCGTATAATTCACCCCTCCACTTT. Amino acid sequence: CAWSVPGTAYNSPLHF.

The chain joins TRBV4-1 to TRBJ2-4, with TRBD2 matching over 9 bases. V shed 1 base, J shed 1 base, and the junction held 2 bases outside the gene matches. This CDR3 contains 16 residues. Germline CDR1 is MGHRA and CDR2 is YSYEKL. CDR3 sequence reads: CASSQVTSGAKNIQYF. CDR3 bases: TGCGCCAGCAGCCAAGTTACTAGCGGGGCCAAAAACATTCAGTACTTC.

This clone was seen more than once but under ten times. The rearrangement uses TRBV29-1 and TRBJ2-5; D is uncertain. Germline V lookup: CDR1 SQVTM, CDR2 ANQGSEA. V lost 3 bases, J lost 0 bases, and 11 bases lay in between. The CDR3 totals 14 residues. The CDR3 bases are TGCAGCGTTGATTACAGTCTGGACCAAGAGACCCAGTACTTC. Translated: CSVDYSLDQETQYF.

J is TRBJ2-1 and V is TRBV7-9; the match to TRBD1 covers 9 bases. Germline V lookup: CDR1 SEHNR, CDR2 FQNEAQ (reference sequence). V lost 7 bases to trimming and J lost 5 bases; unmatched junction nucleotides: 9. This CDR3 spans 15 amino acids. The CDR3 DNA sequence: TGTGCCAGCACCCCCGGGACAGGGACCCACAATGAGCAGTTCTTC. Protein: CASTPGTGTHNEQFF. The full variable domain, with the rest looked up from reference TRBV7-9 and TRBJ2-1, is DTGVSQNPRHKITKRGQNVTFRCDPISEHNRLYWYRQTLGQGPEFLTYFQNEAQLEKSRLLSDRFSAERPKGSFSTLEIQRTEQGDSAMYLCASTPGTGTHNEQFFGPGTRLTVL.